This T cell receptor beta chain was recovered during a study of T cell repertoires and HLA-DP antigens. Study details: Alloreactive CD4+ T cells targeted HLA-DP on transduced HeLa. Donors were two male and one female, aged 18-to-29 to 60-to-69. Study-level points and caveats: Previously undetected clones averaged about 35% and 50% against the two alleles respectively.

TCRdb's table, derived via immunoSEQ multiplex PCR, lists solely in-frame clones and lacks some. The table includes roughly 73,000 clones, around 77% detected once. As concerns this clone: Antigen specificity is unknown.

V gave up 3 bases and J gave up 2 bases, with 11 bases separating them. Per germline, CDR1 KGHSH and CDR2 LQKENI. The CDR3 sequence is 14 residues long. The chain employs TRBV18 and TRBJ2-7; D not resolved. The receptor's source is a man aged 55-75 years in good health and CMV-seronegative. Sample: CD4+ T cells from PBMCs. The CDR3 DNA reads TGTGCCAGCTCACCTGGCCTCAACCCCTACGAGCAGTACGTC. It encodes CASSPGLNPYEQYV.